The subject of this entry is one TCR beta chain. This record comes from a study of blood T cell repertoires in COVID-19. Study at large: Sites across the United States, Italy and Spain contributed samples from acute and convalescent COVID-19. The analysed material was cDNA or gDNA that came from T cells, B-cell-depleted T cells, or PBMCs.

Per the study methods: Reference gene primer amplification yielded estimated nucleated cell counts. Clones were read by immunoSEQ multiplex PCR, and TCRdb kept only the in-frame ones, dropping some. D and trimming were read from the DNA, whereas the V and J calls and clone size are those reported in that table. The sample yields about 120,000 clones, roughly 83% seen once. Germline lookup yields CDR1 SNHLY and CDR2 FYNNEI. V lost 4 bases, J lost 3 bases, and 16 bases stayed unmatched. The CDR3 has 19 amino acids. The chain is built from TRBV2 and TRBJ1-3; TRBD1 aligns across 9 bases. The sequenced sample was peripheral blood. This sequence was found in a man between 40 and 49 years old with active or convalescent COVID-19. CDR3 bases: TGTGCCAGCAGTGCTTTATCGGACAGGGGCCAGGGGGATGGAAACACCATATATTTT. This encodes CASSALSDRGQGDGNTIYF.